This T cell receptor (beta chain) was recorded in a study of blood T cell repertoires in COVID-19. Study background: Nucleic acid was either cDNA or gDNA, and it came from T cells, B-cell-depleted T cells, or PBMCs.

The CDR3 runs 14 residues. Trimming cost V 7 bases and J 1 base; bases outside gene matches: 3. The germline CDR1 and CDR2 sequences are SNHLY and FYNNEI. Method: immunoSEQ multiplex PCR; TCRdb's copy keeps in-frame clones and lacks some. The sample shows more than 25,000 clones, about 92% of them seen only once. The source is a man between 70 and 80 years old with active or convalescent COVID-19. Specimen: peripheral blood. J is TRBJ1-1 and V is TRBV2, with 10 nucleotides matching TRBD1. CDR3 coding DNA: TGTGCCAGCACAAGACAGGGGGCGAACACTGAAGCTTTCTTT. This gives the protein CASTRQGANTEAFF.